Below, one TCR beta chain is given with its context. It has no known antigen specificity. Per-nucleotide qualities are absent, and no much larger clonotype sits a single base away. This specimen belongs to a study of human T cells and chemical hapten exposure (dated by TCRdb to about 2021). Broadly, across the study: For sensitization, 2% DPC in acetone was applied to a roughly 2 cm by roughly 2 cm area of upper inner arm skin. Throughout the study period of around 24 weeks, patients also received therapeutic DPC doses to the scalp every week. Patch testing was done on the upper back using Finn chambers containing 0.01% DPC, and results were scored after 6 days according to International Contact Dermatitis Research Group standards. The mostly female patient cohort included alopecia areata with under or over 50% scalp involvement, alopecia totalis and alopecia universalis. For TCR sequencing, blood came from 25 to 35 alopecia patients at anywhere from one to four time points (pre-sensitization, 2, 6 and 24 weeks). This study followed changes in the peripheral blood TCR repertoire in vivo during primary and secondary sensitization of alopecia patients to the hapten diphenylcyclopropenone (DPC). Libraries were pooled for sequencing, and per-sample TCR yields varied mainly because of small differences in library volumes within the pool. Blood samples were taken from patients before sensitization (week 0) and then at 2, 6 and about 24 weeks after DPC sensitization. Findings and caveats that apply to the study as a whole: All patients had alopecia, a presumed autoimmune disease, so their immune response might differ from that of healthy individuals. Repeated subsampling changed both the strength of the expansion versus patch-test correlation and the threshold at which the correlation became significant. The number of TCRs above 1 in 1000 frequency did not change with DPC sensitization; there was no evidence of global repertoire structure alterations. Patch test score was positively correlated with the number of PT1 expanded TCRs, with significance at thresholds 8, 16 and 32 but not at 4. Expanded TCRs formed significantly more large CDR3 similarity clusters than pre-sensitization or healthy control sets, consistent with antigen-driven responses.

Including cysteine and phenylalanine, the CDR3 has 16 amino acids. Left in the record is the CDR3 DNA by itself, 48 bases read in frame from the first base. The junction carries 20 bases between V and J, which are trimmed by 5 bases and 4 bases respectively. Per the germline V gene, MDHEN is the CDR1 and SYDVKM is the CDR2. The time point label of this sample denotes: patch test 3, about 24 weeks after DPC sensitization. The treatment or condition label, read with the paper, signifies: therapeutic diphenylcyclopropenone sensitization with weekly scalp DPC. At every patch-test visit, the blood draw took place before the patch test was put on. To be eligible, patients had to be aged 18 to 70, diagnosed with alopecia and judged suitable for DPC therapy, while pregnant patients were excluded. Total RNA was isolated from unfractionated whole blood collected in Tempus Blood RNA tubes. The library was made by RACE. TCRdb shows the sequencer as NextSeq 500. Library preparation attached unique molecular identifiers to individual cDNA molecules for quantitative, reproducible TCR counting. Each blood RNA sample was used to sequence both TCR alpha and TCR beta chains. On the authors' methods: Samples had a median of roughly 98,000 TCRs, with a range from roughly 23,224 to 750,000. The Decombinator software suite was used to annotate the V, J and CDR3 of the TCR reads. For PS versus PT1 abundance plots, all samples were subsampled to the same number of TCRs (28,000). Expanded TCRs were defined as absent before sensitization and observed at least eight times at the 2-week time point. TCRdb cleaned the public reads at Q25 with fastp, built clones with MiXCR and kept in-frame beta chains. Records with the same CDR3 protein are collapsed into one entry carrying the most frequent genes and DNA. What appears here as the V and J calls and clone size reflects TCRdb's work, not the paper's. Within this sample are roughly 97,000 distinct CDR3 sequences, with roughly 27% of them counted one time only. The top ten hold about a tenth of the sample.

This receptor was taken from a man aged 40-49 years with alopecia areata. Some clones in this sample may be carry-over from other donors' samples. The starting material was whole blood, obtained in connection with sensitization to the hapten diphenylcyclopropenone (DPC). The sequence links TRBV28 to TRBJ1-1; the best D guess is TRBD1, with 6 bases matching. The sequenced DNA: TGTGCCAGCAGTGACTCCCGGGAGGGGGTGGGCACTGAAGCTTTCTTT. This yields the protein CASSDSREGVGTEAFF. When the CDR3 is completed using the reference TRBV28 and TRBJ1-1 genes on either side, the full variable domain is DVKVTQSSRYLVKRTGEKVFLECVQDMDHENMFWYRQDPGLGLRLIYFSYDVKMKEKGDIPEGYSVSREKKERFSLILESASTNQTSMYLCASSDSREGVGTEAFFGQGTRLTVV.